This T cell receptor beta chain was captured by sequencing in a study of OX40 agonist ivuxolimab in advanced cancers. Study outcomes and limitations: There was clonal expansion of CD4+ and CD8+ blood T cells by week 6 at 0.1 to 3.0 mg/kg. Some nonresponders also had low normalized T-cell clonal expansion.

Of note for this clone: Its antigen is undetermined.

From germline, CDR1 is SGHAT and CDR2 FQNNGV. Trimming pared 3 bases from V and 4 bases from J, leaving 12 bases between. The CDR3 is made up of 14 amino acids. Autoimmune disease history or systemic immunosuppression meant exclusion. Sequenced by immunoSEQ multiplex PCR; TCRdb stores in-frame clones only, minus some. The data show approximately 84,000 clones, about 85% seen once. This specimen consisted of CD4+ or CD8+ T cells sorted from blood, obtained in a trial of the OX40 agonist ivuxolimab. The sequence was obtained from an adult with an advanced solid tumor such as melanoma, head and neck, liver or kidney cancer. The gene calls are TRBV11-2 and TRBJ1-1; TRBD1 might be the D (6 bases). CDR3 sequence: CASSFGDTGTEAFF. CDR3 DNA sequence: TGTGCCAGCAGCTTTGGGGACACAGGCACTGAAGCTTTCTTT.